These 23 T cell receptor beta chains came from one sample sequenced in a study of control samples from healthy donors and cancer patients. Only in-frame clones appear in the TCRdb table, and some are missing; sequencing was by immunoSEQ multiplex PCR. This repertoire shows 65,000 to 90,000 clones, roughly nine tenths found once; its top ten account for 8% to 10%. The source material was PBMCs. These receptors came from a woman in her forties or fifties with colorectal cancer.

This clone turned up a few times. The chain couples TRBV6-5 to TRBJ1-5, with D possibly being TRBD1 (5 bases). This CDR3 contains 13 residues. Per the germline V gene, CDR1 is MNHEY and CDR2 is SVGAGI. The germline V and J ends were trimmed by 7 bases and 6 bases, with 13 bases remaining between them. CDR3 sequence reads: CASMAGLGQPQHF. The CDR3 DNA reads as TGTGCCAGCATGGCAGGGTTGGGTCAGCCCCAGCATTTT.

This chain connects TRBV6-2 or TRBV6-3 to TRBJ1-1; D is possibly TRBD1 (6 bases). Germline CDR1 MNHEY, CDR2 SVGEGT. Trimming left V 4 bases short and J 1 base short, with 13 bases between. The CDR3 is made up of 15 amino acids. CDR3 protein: CASSLQGISNTEAFF. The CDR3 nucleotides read TGTGCCAGCAGTTTACAGGGAATATCGAACACTGAAGCTTTCTTT.

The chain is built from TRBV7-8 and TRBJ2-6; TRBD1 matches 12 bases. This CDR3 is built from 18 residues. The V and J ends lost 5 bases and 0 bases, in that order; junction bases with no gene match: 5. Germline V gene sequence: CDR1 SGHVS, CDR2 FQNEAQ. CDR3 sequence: CASSLRDRGHSGANVLTF. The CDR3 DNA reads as TGTGCCAGCAGCCTCCGGGACAGGGGGCACTCTGGGGCCAACGTCCTGACTTTC.

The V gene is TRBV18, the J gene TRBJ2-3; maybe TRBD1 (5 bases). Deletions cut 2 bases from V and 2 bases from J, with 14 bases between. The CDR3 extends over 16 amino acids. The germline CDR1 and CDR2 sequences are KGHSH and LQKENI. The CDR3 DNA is TGTGCCAGCTCACCAAGGGGCACAGGAACCACAGATACGCAGTATTTT. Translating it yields CASSPRGTGTTDTQYF.

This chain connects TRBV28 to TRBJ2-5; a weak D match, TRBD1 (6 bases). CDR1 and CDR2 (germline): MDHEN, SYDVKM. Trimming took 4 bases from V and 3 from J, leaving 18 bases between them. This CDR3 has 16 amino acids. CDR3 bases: TGTGCCAGCAGTTGCGCAGGGGCATATTGTAAAGAGACCCAGTACTTC. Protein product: CASSCAGAYCKETQYF.

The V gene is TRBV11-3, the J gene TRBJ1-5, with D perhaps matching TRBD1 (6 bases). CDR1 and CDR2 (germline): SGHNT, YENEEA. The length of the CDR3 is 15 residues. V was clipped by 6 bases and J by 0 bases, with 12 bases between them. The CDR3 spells CASSKTGYSNQPQHF. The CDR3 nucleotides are TGTGCCAGCAGTAAGACAGGTTATAGCAATCAGCCCCAGCATTTT.

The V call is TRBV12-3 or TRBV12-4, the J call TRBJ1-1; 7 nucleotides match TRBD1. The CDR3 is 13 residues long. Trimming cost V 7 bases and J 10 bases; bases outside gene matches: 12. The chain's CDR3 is CASTRDRRMGAFF. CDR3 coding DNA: TGTGCCAGCACCAGGGACAGACGGATGGGAGCTTTCTTT.

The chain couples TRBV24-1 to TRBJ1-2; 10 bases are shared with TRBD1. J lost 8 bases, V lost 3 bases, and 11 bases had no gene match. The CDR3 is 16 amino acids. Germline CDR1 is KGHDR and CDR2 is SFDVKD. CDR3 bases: TGTGCCACCAGTGATCTACCGGGACAGGGGACGAAGGGCTACACCTTC. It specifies CATSDLPGQGTKGYTF.

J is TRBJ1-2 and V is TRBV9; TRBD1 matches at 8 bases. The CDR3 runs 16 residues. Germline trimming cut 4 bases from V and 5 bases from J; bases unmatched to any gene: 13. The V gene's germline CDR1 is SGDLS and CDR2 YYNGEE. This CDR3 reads CASSSPFRQGAYGYTF. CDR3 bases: TGTGCCAGCAGCTCGCCTTTTAGGCAGGGGGCTTATGGCTACACCTTC.

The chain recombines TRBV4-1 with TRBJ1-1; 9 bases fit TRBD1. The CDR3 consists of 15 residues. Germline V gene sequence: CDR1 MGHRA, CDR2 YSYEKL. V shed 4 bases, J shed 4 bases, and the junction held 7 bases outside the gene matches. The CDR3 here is CASSLWTGVGTEAFF. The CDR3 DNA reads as TGCGCCAGCAGCCTCTGGACAGGGGTTGGCACTGAAGCTTTCTTT.

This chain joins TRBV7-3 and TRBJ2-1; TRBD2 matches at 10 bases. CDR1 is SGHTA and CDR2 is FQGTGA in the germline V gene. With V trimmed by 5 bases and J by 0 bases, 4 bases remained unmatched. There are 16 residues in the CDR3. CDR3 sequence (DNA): TGTGCCAGCAGCCCAATAGCGGGGGGCTCCTACAATGAGCAGTTCTTC. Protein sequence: CASSPIAGGSYNEQFF.

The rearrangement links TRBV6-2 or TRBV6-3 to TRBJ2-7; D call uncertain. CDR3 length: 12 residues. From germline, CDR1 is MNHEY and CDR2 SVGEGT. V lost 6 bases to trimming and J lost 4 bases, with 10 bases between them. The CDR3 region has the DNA TGTGCCAGCAGCCCGGACGGTTACGAGCAGTACGTC. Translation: CASSPDGYEQYV.

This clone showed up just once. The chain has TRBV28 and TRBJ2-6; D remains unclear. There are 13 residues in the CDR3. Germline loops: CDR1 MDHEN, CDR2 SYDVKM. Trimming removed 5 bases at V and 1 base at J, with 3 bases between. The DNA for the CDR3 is TGTGCCAGCAGTAATTCTGGGGCCAACGTCCTGACTTTC. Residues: CASSNSGANVLTF.

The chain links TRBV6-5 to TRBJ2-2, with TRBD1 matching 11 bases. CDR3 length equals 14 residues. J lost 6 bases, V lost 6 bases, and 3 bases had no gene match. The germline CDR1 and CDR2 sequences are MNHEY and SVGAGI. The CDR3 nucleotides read TGTGCCAGCAGAAGGGACAGGGGGGCCGGGGAGCTGTTTTTT. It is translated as CASRRDRGAGELFF.

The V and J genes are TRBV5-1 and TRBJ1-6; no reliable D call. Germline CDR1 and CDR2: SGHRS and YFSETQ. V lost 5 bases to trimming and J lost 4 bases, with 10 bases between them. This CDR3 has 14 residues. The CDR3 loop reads CASSGWEYNSPLHF. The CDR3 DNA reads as TGCGCCAGCAGTGGGTGGGAATATAATTCACCCCTCCACTTT.

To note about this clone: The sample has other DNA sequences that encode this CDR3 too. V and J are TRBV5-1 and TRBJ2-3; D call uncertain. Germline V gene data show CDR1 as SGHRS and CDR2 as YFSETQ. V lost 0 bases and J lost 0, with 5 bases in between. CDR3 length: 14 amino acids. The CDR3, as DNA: TGCGCCAGCAGCTTGGACAGCAGCACAGATACGCAGTATTTT. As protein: CASSLDSSTDTQYF.

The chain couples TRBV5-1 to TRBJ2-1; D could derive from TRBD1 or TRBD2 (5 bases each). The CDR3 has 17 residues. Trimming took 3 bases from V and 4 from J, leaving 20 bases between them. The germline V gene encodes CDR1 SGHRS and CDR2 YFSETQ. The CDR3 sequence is CASSSPRVGGRYNEQFF. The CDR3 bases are TGCGCCAGCAGCTCCCCCAGGGTAGGCGGGCGGTACAATGAGCAGTTCTTC.

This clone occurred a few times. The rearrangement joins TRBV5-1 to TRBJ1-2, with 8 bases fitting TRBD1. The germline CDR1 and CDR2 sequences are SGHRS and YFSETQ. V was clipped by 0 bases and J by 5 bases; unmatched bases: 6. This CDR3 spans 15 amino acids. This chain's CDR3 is CASSLDLDRVYGYTF. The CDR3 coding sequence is TGCGCCAGCAGCTTGGACTTGGACAGGGTTTATGGCTACACCTTC.

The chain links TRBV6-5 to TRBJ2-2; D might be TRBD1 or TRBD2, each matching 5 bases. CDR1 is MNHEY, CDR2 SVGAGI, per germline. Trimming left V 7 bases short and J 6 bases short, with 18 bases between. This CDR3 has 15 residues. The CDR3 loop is CASMRWGSSAGELFF. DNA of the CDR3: TGTGCCAGCATGCGTTGGGGGAGTTCCGCCGGGGAGCTGTTTTTT.

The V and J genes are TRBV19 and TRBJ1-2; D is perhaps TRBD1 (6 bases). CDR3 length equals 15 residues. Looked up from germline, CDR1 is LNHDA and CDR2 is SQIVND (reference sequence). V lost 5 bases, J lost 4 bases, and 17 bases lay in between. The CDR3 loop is CASSSSTGRPYGYTF. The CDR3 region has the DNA TGTGCCAGTAGTTCGTCGACAGGAAGGCCCTATGGCTACACCTTC.

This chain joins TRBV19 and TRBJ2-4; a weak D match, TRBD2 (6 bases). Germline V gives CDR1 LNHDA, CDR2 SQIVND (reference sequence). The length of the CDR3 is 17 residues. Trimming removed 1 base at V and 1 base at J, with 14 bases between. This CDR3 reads CASSIVGGAGAKNIQYF. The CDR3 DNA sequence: TGTGCCAGTAGTATAGTAGGCGGGGCCGGGGCCAAAAACATTCAGTACTTC.

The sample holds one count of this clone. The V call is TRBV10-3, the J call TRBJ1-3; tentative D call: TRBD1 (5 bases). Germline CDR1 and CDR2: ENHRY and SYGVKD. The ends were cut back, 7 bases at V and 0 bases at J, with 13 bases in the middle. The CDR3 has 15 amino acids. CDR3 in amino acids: CAITPTVNSGNTIYF. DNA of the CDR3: TGTGCCATCACCCCGACAGTAAACTCTGGAAACACCATATATTTT.

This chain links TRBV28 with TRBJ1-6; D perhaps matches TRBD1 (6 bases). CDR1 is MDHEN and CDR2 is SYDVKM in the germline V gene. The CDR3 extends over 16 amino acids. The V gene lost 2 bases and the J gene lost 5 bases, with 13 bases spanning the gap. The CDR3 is CASSLNPPGDNSPLHF. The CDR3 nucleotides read TGTGCCAGCAGTTTAAACCCGCCAGGGGATAATTCACCCCTCCACTTT.